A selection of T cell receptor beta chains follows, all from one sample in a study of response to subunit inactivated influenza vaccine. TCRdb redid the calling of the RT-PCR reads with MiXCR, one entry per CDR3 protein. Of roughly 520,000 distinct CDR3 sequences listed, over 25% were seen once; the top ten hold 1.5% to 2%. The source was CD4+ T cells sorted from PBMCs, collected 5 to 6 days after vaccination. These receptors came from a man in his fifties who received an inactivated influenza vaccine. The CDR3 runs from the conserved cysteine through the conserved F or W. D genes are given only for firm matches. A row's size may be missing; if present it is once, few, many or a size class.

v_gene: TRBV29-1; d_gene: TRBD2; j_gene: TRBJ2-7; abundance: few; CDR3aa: CSVLTSAFSEQYF; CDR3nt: TGCAGCGTGCTGACTAGCGCATTCAGCGAGCAGTACTTC
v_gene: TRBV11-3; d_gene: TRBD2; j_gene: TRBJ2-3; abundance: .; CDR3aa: CASSLEVGGASNTQYF; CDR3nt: TGTGCCAGCAGCTTAGAAGTCGGGGGGGCATCGAATACGCAGTATTTT
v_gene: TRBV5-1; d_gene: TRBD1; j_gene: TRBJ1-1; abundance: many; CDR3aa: CASSLGQINTEAFF; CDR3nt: TGCGCCAGCAGCCTGGGACAGATAAACACTGAAGCTTTCTTT
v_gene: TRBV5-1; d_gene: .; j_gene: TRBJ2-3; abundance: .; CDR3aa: CASRQGQTTDTQYF; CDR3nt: TGCGCCAGCAGGCAGGGACAAACCACAGATACGCAGTATTTT
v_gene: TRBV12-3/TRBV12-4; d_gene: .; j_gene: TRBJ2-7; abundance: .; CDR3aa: CASSHGTSYYEQYF; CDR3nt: TGTGCCAGCAGCCATGGGACATCTTACTACGAGCAGTACTTC
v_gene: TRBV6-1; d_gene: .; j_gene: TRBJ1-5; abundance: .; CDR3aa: CATTSPGFNQPQHF; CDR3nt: TGTGCCACCACTAGCCCAGGGTTTAATCAGCCCCAGCATTTT
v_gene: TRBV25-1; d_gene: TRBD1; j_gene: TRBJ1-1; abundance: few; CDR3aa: CASSEFPDRGITEAFF; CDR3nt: TGTGCCAGCAGTGAATTTCCCGACAGGGGAATCACTGAAGCTTTCTTT
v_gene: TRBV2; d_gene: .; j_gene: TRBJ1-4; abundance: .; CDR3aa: CATSPLTGENEKLFF; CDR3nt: TGTGCCACTAGTCCGCTGACAGGCGAGAATGAAAAACTGTTTTTT
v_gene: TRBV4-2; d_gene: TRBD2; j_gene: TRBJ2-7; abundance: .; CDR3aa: CASSPGLAGTEQYF; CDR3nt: TGTGCCAGCAGTCCGGGACTAGCGGGAACCGAGCAGTACTTC
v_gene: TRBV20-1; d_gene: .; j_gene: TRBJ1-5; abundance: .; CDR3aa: CSAKDGNQPQHF; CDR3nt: TGCAGTGCCAAAGACGGGAATCAGCCCCAGCATTTT
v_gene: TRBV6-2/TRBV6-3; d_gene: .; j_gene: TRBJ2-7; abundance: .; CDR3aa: CASSFPPLGHYEQYF; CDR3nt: TGTGCCAGCAGTTTCCCCCCCCTAGGACACTACGAGCAGTACTTC
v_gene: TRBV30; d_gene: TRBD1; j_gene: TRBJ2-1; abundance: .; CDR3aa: CAWGRGREQFF; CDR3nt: TGTGCCTGGGGCAGGGGGCGGGAGCAGTTCTTC
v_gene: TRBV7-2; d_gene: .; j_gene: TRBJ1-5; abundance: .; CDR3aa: CASSLGDRLNQPQHF; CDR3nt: TGTGCCAGCAGCTTAGGTGACCGCCTAAATCAGCCCCAGCATTTT
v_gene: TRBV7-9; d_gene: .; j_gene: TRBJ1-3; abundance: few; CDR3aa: CASSHPGRSSGNTIYF; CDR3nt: TGTGCCAGCAGCCACCCCGGACGGAGTTCTGGAAACACCATATATTTT
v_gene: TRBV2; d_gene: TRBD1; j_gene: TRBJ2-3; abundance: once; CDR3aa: CASGRDRGDTQYF; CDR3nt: TGTGCCAGCGGCCGGGACAGGGGAGATACGCAGTATTTT
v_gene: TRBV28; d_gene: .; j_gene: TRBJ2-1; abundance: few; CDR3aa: CASSFVDNEQFF; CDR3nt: TGTGCCAGCAGTTTCGTTGACAATGAGCAGTTCTTC
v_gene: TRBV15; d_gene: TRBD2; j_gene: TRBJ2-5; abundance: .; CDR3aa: CATSRDPGGRETQYF; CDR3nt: TGTGCCACCAGCAGAGATCCGGGAGGGAGAGAGACCCAGTACTTC
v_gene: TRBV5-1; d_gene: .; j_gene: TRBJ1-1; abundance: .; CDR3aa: CASSLAAGNTEAFF; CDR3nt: TGCGCCAGCAGCTTGGCCGCAGGGAACACTGAAGCTTTCTTT
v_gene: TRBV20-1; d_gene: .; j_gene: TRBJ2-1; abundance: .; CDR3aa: CSARDAEAYSYNEQFF; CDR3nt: TGCAGTGCTAGAGATGCGGAGGCCTACTCCTACAATGAGCAGTTCTTC
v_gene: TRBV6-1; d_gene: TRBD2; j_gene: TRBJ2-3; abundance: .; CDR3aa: CASRGTSRDTQYF; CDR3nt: TGTGCTAGCAGGGGGACTAGCCGGGATACGCAGTATTTT
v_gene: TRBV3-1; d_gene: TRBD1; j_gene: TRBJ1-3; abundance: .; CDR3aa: CASSQVEGTAGNTIYF; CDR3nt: TGTGCCAGCAGCCAAGTGGAAGGGACAGCTGGAAACACCATATATTTT
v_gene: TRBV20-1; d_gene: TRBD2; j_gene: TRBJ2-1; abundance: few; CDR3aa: CSARPGQAGLAGHNEQFF; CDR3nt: TGCAGTGCTAGACCGGGACAGGCGGGACTAGCGGGCCACAATGAGCAGTTCTTC
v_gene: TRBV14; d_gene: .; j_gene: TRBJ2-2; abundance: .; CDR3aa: CASSLLHGEALIGELFF; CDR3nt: TGTGCCAGCAGCTTGTTACACGGAGAGGCCTTGATCGGGGAGCTGTTTTTT
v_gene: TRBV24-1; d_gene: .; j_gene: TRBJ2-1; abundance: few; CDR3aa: CATSDSGYQQFF; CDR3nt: TGTGCCACCAGTGATTCCGGCTACCAGCAGTTCTTC
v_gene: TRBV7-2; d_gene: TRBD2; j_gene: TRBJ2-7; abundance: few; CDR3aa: CASSLARVAGGISYEQYF; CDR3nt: TGTGCCAGCAGCTTAGCGAGGGTAGCGGGAGGGATCTCCTACGAGCAGTACTTC
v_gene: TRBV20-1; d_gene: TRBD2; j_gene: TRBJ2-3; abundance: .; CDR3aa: CSARHSGVTTDTQYF; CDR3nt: TGCAGTGCTAGACACAGCGGGGTGACCACAGATACGCAGTATTTT
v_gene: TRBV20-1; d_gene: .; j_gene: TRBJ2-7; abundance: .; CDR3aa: CSAVTGTVRYYEQYF; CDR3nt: TGCAGTGCTGTTACCGGGACGGTGAGGTACTACGAGCAGTACTTC
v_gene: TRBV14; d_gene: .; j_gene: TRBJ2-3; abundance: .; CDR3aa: CASSQQSTDTQYF; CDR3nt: TGTGCCAGCAGCCAACAAAGCACAGATACGCAGTATTTT
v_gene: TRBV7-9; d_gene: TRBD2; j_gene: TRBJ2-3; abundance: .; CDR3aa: CASSLSGGLGGTDTQYF; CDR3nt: TGTGCCAGCAGCCTGAGCGGGGGCCTCGGCGGCACAGATACGCAGTATTTT
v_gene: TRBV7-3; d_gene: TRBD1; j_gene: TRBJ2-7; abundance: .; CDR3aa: CASSPTGGDYEQYF; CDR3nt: TGTGCCAGCAGCCCGACAGGGGGAGACTACGAGCAGTACTTC
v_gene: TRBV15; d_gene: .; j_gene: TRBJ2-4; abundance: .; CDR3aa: CATSRDHGFENIQYF; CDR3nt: TGTGCCACCAGCAGAGATCATGGGTTCGAAAACATTCAGTACTTC
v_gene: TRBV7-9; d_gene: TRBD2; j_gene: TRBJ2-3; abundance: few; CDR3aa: CASSTGRTSGYADTQYF; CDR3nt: TGTGCCAGCAGCACTGGACGGACTAGCGGTTACGCAGATACGCAGTATTTT
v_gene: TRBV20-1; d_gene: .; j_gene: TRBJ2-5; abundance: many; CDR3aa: CSAPRWVTQETQYF; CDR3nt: TGCAGTGCTCCTAGATGGGTCACCCAAGAGACCCAGTACTTC
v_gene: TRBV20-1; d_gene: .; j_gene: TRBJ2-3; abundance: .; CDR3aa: CSATTGTDIDTQYF; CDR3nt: TGCAGTGCTACTACCGGGACTGACATAGATACGCAGTATTTT
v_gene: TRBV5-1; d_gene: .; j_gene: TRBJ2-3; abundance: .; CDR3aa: CASSRTQTDTQYF; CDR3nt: TGCGCCAGCAGCCGGACTCAGACGGATACGCAGTATTTT
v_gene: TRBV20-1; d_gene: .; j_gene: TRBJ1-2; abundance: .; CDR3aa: CSATTENYGYTF; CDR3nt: TGCAGTGCCACGACAGAAAACTATGGCTACACCTTC
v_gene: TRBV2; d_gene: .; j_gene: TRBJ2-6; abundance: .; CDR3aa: CASSTGLTGGANVLTF; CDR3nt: TGTGCCAGCAGTACAGGGCTGACTGGTGGGGCCAACGTCCTGACTTTC
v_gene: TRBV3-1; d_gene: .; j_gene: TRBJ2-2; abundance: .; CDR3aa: CASSLFGTPGELFF; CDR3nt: TGTGCCAGCAGCCTGTTCGGGACTCCCGGGGAGCTGTTTTTT
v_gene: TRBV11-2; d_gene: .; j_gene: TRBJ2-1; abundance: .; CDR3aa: CASSELDGYNEQFF; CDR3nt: TGTGCCAGCAGCGAATTGGACGGATACAATGAGCAGTTCTTC